This T cell receptor (beta chain) originates from a study of PD-L1 blockade in urothelial cancer. The wider study: Patients went on atezolizumab in about 2014, receiving 1,200 mg intravenously every 3 weeks. The median number of T cells present in blood samples was around 150,000.

Stated time point: peripheral blood 6 weeks after treatment start. Between 1 and 8 samples, pretreatment and on-treatment, were given by each patient. CDR1 is SGHAT, CDR2 FQNNGV, per germline. The CDR3 covers 17 residues. V was clipped by 4 bases and J by 5 bases; unmatched bases: 14. Clones were read by immunoSEQ multiplex PCR, and TCRdb kept only the in-frame ones, dropping some. The sample lists about 110,000 clones, 85% to 95% occurring once. The TCR originated in a man aged 60 to 69 with urothelial cancer. This specimen was PBMCs, taken around atezolizumab (anti-PD-L1) treatment. This chain connects TRBV11-2 to TRBJ1-5; 7 bases are shared with TRBD1. The CDR3 sequence: CASSSRWGQSYHQPQHF. The CDR3 coding sequence is TGTGCCAGCAGCTCCCGTTGGGGACAGAGTTACCATCAGCCCCAGCATTTT.